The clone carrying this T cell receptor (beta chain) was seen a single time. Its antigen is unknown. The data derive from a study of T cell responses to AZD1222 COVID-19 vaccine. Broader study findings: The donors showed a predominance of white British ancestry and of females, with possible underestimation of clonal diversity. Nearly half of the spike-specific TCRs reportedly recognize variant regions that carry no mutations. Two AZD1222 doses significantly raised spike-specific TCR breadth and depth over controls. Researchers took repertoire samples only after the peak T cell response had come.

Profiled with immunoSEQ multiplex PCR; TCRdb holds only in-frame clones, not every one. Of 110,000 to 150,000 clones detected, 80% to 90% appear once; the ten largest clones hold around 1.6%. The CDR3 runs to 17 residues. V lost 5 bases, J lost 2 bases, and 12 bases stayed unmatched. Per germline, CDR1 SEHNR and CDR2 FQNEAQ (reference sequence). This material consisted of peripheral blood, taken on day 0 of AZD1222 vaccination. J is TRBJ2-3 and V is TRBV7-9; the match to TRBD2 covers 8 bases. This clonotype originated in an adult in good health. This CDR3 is CASSTDVAGPDTDTQYF. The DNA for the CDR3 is TGTGCCAGCAGCACGGACGTAGCGGGGCCCGACACAGATACGCAGTATTTT.